Described below is a single TCR beta chain sequence and its context. What it binds is not known. Assay used: immunoSEQ multiplex PCR; TCRdb lists only in-frame clones, some missing. Among 220,000 or so clones listed, over 80% were seen once. The sample belongs to a study of cytomegalovirus exposure and HLA in healthy donors. Study results and limitations: One later analysis, an examination of the 100 to 150 validation repertoires, found that first-cohort TCR clusters tended to co-occur in them. Confirmation in vitro established that a few CMV-associated chains were specific for CMV antigens.

The sample consisted of PBMCs. This sequence was found in a woman aged 18-29 years in good health and CMV-seronegative.

The CDR3 DNA is TGTGCCAGCAGTTTAATAGCCGGGGAGCTGTTTTTT. Translated, it gives CASSLIAGELFF. V is TRBV27 and J is TRBJ2-2, with no clear D. CDR3 length: 12 amino acids. The V gene's germline CDR1 is MNHEY and CDR2 SMNVEV (reference sequence). V was pared by 2 bases and J by 6 bases, with 4 bases between.